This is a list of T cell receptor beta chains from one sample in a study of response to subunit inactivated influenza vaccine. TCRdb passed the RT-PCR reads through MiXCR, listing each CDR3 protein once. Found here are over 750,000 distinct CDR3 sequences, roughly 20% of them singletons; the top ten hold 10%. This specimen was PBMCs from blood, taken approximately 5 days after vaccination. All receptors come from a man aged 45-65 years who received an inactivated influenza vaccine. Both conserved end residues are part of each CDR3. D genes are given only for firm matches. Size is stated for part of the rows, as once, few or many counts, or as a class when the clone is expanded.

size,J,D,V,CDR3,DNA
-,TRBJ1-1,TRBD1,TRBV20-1,CSSRGLGTEAFF,TGCAGTAGCAGGGGGCTCGGTACTGAAGCTTTCTTT
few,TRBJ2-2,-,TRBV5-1,CASSPDSTGELFF,TGCGCCAGCAGCCCCGATAGTACCGGGGAGCTGTTTTTT
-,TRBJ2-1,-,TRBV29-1,CSGLSSDEQFF,TGCAGCGGGCTTAGCAGCGATGAGCAGTTCTTC
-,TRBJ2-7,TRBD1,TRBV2,CASKLWTGDYEQYF,TGTGCCAGCAAACTTTGGACAGGGGACTACGAGCAGTACTTC
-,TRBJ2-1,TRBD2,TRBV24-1,CATSDISGGGYNEQFF,TGTGCCACCAGTGACATTAGCGGGGGTGGGTACAATGAGCAGTTCTTC
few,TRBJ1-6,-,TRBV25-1,CASSVDWEGTLHF,TGTGCCAGCAGTGTTGATTGGGAAGGCACCCTCCACTTT
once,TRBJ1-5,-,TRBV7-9,CASSSATASYSNQPQHF,TGTGCCAGCAGCTCCGCGACAGCAAGCTATAGCAATCAGCCCCAGCATTTT
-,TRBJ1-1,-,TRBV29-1,CSVVGRVVSEAFF,TGCAGCGTTGTAGGCAGGGTAGTTAGTGAAGCTTTCTTT
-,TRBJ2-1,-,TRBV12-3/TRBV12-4,CASRTQGSSYNEQFF,TGTGCCAGCAGGACCCAGGGGTCCTCCTACAATGAGCAGTTCTTC
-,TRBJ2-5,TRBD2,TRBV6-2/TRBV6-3,CASSYGLAGRQETQYF,TGTGCCAGCAGTTACGGCCTAGCGGGGAGACAAGAGACCCAGTACTTC
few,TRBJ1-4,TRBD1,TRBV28,CASSPQGASEKLFF,TGTGCCAGCAGCCCTCAGGGGGCGAGTGAAAAACTGTTTTTT
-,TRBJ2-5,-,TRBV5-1,CASSLGAFETQYF,TGCGCCAGCAGCTTGGGAGCTTTTGAGACCCAGTACTTC
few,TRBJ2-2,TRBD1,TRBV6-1,CASSTDRVGTGELFF,TGTGCCAGCAGCACGGACAGGGTGGGCACCGGGGAGCTGTTTTTT
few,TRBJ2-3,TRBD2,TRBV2,CATTGTTLGTDTQYF,TGTGCCACCACTGGGACTACACTCGGCACAGATACGCAGTATTTT
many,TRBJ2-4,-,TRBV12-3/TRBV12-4,CASSWDVSSIQYF,TGTGCCAGCAGTTGGGACGTTAGCAGCATTCAGTACTTC
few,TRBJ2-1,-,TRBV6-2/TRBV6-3,CASSYTRRRYNEQFF,TGTGCCAGCAGTTACACCCGGCGGAGGTACAATGAGCAGTTCTTC
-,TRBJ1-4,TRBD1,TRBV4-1,CASSQVGTGNEKLFF,TGCGCCAGCAGCCAAGTAGGGACAGGGAATGAAAAACTGTTTTTT
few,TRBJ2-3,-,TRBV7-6,CASSLSVASTDTQYF,TGTGCCAGCAGCTTAAGTGTGGCTAGCACAGATACGCAGTATTTT
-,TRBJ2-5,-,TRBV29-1,CSVDLSLQETQYF,TGCAGCGTTGATTTATCCCTTCAAGAGACCCAGTACTTC
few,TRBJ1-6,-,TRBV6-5,CASSYGWTENSPLHF,TGTGCCAGCAGTTACGGGTGGACTGAAAATTCACCCCTCCACTTT
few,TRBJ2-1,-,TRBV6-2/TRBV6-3,CASSYTGVGQFF,TGTGCCAGCAGCTACACCGGGGTCGGGCAGTTCTTC
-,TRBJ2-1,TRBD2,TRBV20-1,CSAPGWTSGMYNEQFF,TGCAGTGCTCCGGGGTGGACTAGCGGGATGTACAATGAGCAGTTCTTC